This TCR beta chain was profiled in a study of T cell responses to AZD1222 COVID-19 vaccine. Profiling relied on immunoSEQ multiplex PCR, and the TCRdb table lists in-frame clones only, not all of them. The sample consists of about 140,000 clones, almost 95% of them appearing once. In germline, CDR1 is SEHNR, CDR2 FQNEAQ (reference sequence). This CDR3 contains 12 residues. The V end lost 4 bases, the J end lost 7 bases, and 5 bases lay between the germline ends. The input for sequencing was peripheral blood, taken on day 0 of AZD1222 vaccination. This TCR came from an adult in good health. The chain couples TRBV7-9 to TRBJ1-6; no clear D. CDR3 coding DNA: TGTGCCAGCAGCTGGGAGAATTCACCCCTCCACTTT. Protein: CASSWENSPLHF.